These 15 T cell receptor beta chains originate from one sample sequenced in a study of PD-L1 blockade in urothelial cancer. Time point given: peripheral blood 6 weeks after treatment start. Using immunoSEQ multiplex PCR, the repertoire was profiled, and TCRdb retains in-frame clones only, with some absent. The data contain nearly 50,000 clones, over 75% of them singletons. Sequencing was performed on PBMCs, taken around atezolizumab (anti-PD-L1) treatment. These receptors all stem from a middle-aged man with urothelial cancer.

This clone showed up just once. Written as DNA, the CDR3 is TGTGCCAGCAGTGAGAGAGACAGGAATGGCTACACCTTC. This gives the protein CASSERDRNGYTF. The rearrangement links TRBV6-1 to TRBJ1-2, with a tentative D call TRBD1 (6 bases). V lost 3 bases and J 6 bases, leaving 11 bases between the germline ends. In germline, CDR1 is MNHNS, CDR2 SASEGT. CDR3 length equals 13 residues.

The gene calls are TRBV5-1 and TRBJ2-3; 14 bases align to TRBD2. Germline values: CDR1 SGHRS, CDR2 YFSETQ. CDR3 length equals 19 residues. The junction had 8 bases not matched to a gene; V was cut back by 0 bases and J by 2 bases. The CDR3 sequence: CASSLAPGTSGGYTDTQYF. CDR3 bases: TGCGCCAGCAGCTTGGCCCCCGGGACTAGCGGGGGATACACAGATACGCAGTATTTT.

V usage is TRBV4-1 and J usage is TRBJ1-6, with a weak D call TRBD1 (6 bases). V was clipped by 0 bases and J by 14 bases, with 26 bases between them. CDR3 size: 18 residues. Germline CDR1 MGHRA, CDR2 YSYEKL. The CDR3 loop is CASSQDPKGTPFPPALHF. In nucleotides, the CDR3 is TGCGCCAGCAGCCAAGATCCCAAAGGGACACCCTTCCCTCCAGCCCTCCACTTT.

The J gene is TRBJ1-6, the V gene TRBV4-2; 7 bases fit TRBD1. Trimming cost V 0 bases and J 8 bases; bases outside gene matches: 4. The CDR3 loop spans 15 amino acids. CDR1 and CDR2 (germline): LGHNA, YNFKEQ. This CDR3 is CASSQDGTADSPLHF. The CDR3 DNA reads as TGTGCCAGCAGCCAAGATGGGACAGCGGATTCACCCCTCCACTTT.

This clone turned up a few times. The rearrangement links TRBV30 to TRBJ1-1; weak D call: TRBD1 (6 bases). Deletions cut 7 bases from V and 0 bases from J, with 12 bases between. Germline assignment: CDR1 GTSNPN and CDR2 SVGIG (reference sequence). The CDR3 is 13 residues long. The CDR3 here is CASMDSLNTEAFF. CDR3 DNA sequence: TGTGCCTCGATGGACAGTTTGAACACTGAAGCTTTCTTT.

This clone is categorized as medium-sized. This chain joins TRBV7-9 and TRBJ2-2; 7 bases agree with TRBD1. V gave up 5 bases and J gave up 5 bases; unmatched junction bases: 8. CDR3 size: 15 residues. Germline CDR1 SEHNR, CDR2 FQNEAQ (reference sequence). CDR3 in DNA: TGTGCCAGCAGCCCTCAGACAGGGTGGACCGGGGAGCTGTTTTTT. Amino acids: CASSPQTGWTGELFF.

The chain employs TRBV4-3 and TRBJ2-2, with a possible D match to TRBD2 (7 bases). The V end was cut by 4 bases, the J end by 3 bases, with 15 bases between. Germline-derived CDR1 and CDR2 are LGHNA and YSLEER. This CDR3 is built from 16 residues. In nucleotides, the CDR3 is TGCGCCAGCAGCCGAAGGGGGGGGCGAGACACCGGGGAGCTGTTTTTT. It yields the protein CASSRRGGRDTGELFF.

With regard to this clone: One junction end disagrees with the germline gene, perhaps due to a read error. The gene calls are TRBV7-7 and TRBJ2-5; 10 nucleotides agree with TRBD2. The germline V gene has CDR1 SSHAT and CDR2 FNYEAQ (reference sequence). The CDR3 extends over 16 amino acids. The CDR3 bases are TGTGCTAGCAGCTCGCTAGCGGGGGCGAAACAAGAGACCCAGTACTTC. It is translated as CASSSLAGAKQETQYF.

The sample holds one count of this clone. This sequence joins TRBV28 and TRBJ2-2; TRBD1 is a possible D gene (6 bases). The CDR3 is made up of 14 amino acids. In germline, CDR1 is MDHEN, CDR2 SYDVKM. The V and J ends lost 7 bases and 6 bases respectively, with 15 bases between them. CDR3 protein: CASTWLGASGELFF. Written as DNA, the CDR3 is TGTGCCAGCACCTGGTTGGGGGCGTCCGGGGAGCTGTTTTTT.

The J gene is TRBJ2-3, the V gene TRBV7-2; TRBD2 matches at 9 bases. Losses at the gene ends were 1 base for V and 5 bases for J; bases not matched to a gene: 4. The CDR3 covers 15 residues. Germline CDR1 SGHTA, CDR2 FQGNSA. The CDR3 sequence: CASSLGSGGIDTQYF. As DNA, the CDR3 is TGTGCCAGCAGCTTAGGCAGCGGGGGGATAGATACGCAGTATTTT.

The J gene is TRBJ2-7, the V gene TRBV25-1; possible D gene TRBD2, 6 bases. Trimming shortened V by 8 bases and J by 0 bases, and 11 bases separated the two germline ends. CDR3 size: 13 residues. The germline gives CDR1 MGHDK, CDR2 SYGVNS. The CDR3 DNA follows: TGTGCCAGCTCGGGACTCAACTCCTACGAGCAGTACTTC. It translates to CASSGLNSYEQYF.

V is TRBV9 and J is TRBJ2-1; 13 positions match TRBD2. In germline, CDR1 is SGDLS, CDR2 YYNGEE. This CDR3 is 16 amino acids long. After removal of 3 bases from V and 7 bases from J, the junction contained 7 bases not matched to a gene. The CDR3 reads CASSGGLAGIRNEQFF. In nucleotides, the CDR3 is TGTGCCAGCAGCGGGGGACTAGCGGGAATTAGAAATGAGCAGTTCTTC.

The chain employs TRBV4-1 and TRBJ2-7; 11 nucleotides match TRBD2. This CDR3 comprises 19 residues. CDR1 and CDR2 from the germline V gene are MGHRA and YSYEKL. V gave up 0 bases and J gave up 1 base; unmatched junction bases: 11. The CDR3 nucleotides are TGCGCCAGCAGCCAAGAGACCGGACTAGCGGGCGTCCCGTCCTACGAGCAGTACTTC. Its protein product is CASSQETGLAGVPSYEQYF.

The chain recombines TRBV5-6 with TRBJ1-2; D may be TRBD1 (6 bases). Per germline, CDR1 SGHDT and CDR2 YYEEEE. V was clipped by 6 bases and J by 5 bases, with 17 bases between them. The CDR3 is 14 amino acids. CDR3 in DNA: TGTGCCAGCATCCAGAGGGGGGGGGAGTATGGCTACACCTTC. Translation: CASIQRGGEYGYTF.

The DNA of the CDR3 is TGTGCCAGCAGCTTCGACGGGGAGGGGGAGACCCAGTACTTC. Amino acids: CASSFDGEGETQYF. The V gene is TRBV5-4, the J gene TRBJ2-5, with 7 bases that match TRBD2. Germline V gene data show CDR1 as SGHNT and CDR2 as YYREEE (reference sequence). V was pared by 2 bases and J by 5 bases, with 6 bases of the junction left unmatched. The CDR3 is 14 amino acids.